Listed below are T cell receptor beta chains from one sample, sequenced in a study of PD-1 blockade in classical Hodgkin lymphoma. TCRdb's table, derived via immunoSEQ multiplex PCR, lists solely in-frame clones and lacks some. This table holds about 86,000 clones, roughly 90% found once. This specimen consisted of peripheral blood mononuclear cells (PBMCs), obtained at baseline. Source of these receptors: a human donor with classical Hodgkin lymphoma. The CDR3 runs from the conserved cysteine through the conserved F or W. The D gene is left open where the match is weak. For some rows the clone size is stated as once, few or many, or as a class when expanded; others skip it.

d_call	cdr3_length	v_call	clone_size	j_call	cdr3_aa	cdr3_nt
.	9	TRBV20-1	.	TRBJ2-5	CSAQETQYF	TGCAGTGCCCAGGAGACCCAGTACTTC
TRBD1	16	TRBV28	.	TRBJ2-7	CASSPVRDRVNDEQYF	TGTGCCAGCAGTCCGGTCCGGGACAGGGTTAATGACGAGCAGTACTTC
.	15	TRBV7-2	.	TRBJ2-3	CASSLEAISTDTQYF	TGTGCCAGCAGCTTAGAGGCTATTAGCACAGATACGCAGTATTTT
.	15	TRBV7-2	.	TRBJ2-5	CASSLGGLPRATQYF	TGTGCCAGCAGCTTAGGGGGACTCCCGAGGGCGACCCAGTACTTC
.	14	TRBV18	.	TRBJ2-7	CASSPPGNSYEQYF	TGTGCCAGCTCACCCCCAGGGAACTCCTACGAGCAGTACTTC
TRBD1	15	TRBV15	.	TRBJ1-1	CATYDRGGLNTEAFF	TGTGCCACATATGACAGGGGAGGATTGAACACTGAAGCTTTCTTT
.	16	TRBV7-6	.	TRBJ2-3	CASSQRSGFGTDTQYF	TGTGCCAGCAGCCAACGGAGTGGTTTTGGCACAGATACGCAGTATTTT
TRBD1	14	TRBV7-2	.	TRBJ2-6	CAIYRGSGANVLTF	TGTGCCATCTACAGGGGATCTGGGGCCAACGTCCTGACTTTC
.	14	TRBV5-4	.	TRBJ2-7	CASSLPGVSYEQYF	TGTGCCAGCAGCTTGCCCGGGGTCTCCTACGAGCAGTACTTC
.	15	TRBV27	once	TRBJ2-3	CASSSLSLRTDTQYF	TGTGCCAGCAGTTCCCTATCCCTCCGCACAGATACGCAGTATTTT
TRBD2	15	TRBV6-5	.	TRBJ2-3	CASSLAREAPDTQYF	TGTGCCAGCAGCTTAGCGCGGGAGGCCCCAGATACGCAGTATTTT
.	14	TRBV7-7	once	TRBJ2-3	CASRERRAADTQYF	TGTGCTAGCAGGGAGAGGAGGGCCGCAGATACGCAGTATTTT
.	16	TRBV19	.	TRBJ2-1	CASSPPNVYTNNEQFF	TGTGCCAGTAGTCCCCCTAATGTGTACACCAACAATGAGCAGTTCTTC
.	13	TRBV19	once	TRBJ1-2	CASSIDSLYGYTF	TGTGCCAGTAGTATCGACAGCCTCTATGGCTACACCTTC
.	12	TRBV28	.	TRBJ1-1	CASTRGNTEAFF	TGTGCCAGCACCCGGGGGAACACTGAAGCTTTCTTT
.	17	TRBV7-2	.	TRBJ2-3	CASSLGGAGLSTDTQYF	TGTGCCAGCAGCTTAGGAGGTGCGGGCCTTAGCACAGATACGCAGTATTTT
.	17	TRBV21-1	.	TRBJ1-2	CASSKVVRGKDIYGYTF	TGTGCCAGCAGCAAAGTCGTGAGGGGCAAAGATATCTATGGCTACACCTTC
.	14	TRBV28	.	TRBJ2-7	CAGGYREVPYEQYF	TGTGCCGGGGGATATAGGGAAGTCCCCTACGAGCAGTACTTC
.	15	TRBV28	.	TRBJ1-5	CASSSLQGRGQPQHF	TGTGCCAGCAGTTCCCTACAGGGTCGGGGACAGCCCCAGCATTTT
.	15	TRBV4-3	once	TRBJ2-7	CASSQEFGGGYEQYF	TGCGCCAGCAGCCAAGAATTTGGAGGGGGCTACGAGCAGTACTTC
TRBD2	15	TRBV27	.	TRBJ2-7	CASSPSGGESYEQYF	TGTGCCAGCAGTCCCTCGGGGGGGGAATCCTACGAGCAGTACTTC
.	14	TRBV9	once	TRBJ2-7	CASNAISEPYEQYF	TGTGCCAGCAACGCTATTAGCGAGCCTTACGAGCAGTACTTC
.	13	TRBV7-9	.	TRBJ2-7	CASSHRGGHEQYF	TGTGCCAGCAGCCACCGGGGTGGCCACGAGCAGTACTTC
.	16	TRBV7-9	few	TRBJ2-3	CASSLASSWGSDTQYF	TGTGCCAGCAGCTTAGCTTCTAGTTGGGGGTCCGATACGCAGTATTTT
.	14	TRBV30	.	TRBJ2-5	CAWTRGRGGETQYF	TGTGCCTGGACGAGGGGCCGGGGCGGGGAGACCCAGTACTTC
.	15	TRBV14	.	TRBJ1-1	CASSQDRGGRAEAFF	TGTGCCAGCAGCCAAGACCGAGGAGGGAGGGCTGAAGCTTTCTTT
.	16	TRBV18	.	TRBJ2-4	CASSPPQGRAKNIQYF	TGTGCCAGCTCACCACCCCAGGGGAGAGCCAAAAACATTCAGTACTTC
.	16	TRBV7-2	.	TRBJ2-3	CASSSKEVLLTDTQYF	TGTGCCAGCAGCTCAAAGGAGGTCCTTCTTACAGATACGCAGTATTTT
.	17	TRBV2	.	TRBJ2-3	CASRYSRRGVSTDTQYF	TGTGCCAGCAGATACTCCAGGAGGGGGGTTAGCACAGATACGCAGTATTTT
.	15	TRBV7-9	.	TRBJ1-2	CASSLVQLRVGGYTF	TGTGCCAGCAGCTTAGTGCAGCTCCGGGTGGGTGGCTACACCTTC
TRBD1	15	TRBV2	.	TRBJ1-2	CASSESPGGYYGYTF	TGTGCCAGCAGTGAAAGTCCAGGGGGTTACTATGGCTACACCTTC
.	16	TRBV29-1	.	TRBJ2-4	CSVEKVWAQAKNIQYF	TGCAGCGTTGAAAAGGTATGGGCACAAGCCAAAAACATTCAGTACTTC
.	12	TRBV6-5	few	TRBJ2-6	CASSGGANVLTF	TGTGCCAGCAGCGGAGGGGCCAACGTCCTGACTTTC
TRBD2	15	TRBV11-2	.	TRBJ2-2	CASTWTSGYTGELFF	TGTGCCAGCACCTGGACTAGCGGTTACACCGGGGAGCTGTTTTTT
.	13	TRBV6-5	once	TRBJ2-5	CASREWGRETQYF	TGTGCCAGCAGAGAGTGGGGTAGGGAGACCCAGTACTTC
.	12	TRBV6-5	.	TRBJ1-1	CASHHAETEAFF	TGTGCCAGCCATCATGCCGAAACTGAAGCTTTCTTT
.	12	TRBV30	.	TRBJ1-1	CAWSVPMSEAFF	TGTGCCTGGAGTGTGCCCATGAGTGAAGCTTTCTTT
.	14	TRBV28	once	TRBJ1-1	CASSPTVRSLGAFF	TGTGCCAGCAGTCCGACTGTGCGTAGTCTAGGAGCTTTCTTT
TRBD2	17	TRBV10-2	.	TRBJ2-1	CASSTLAGGNSYNEQFF	TGCGCCAGCAGTACCCTGGCGGGAGGTAATAGCTACAATGAGCAGTTCTTC
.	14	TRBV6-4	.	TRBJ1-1	CASSAKGFGTEAFF	TGTGCCAGCAGTGCGAAAGGGTTTGGAACTGAAGCTTTCTTT
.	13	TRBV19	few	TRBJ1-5	CAISGGSGQPQHF	TGTGCCATCAGTGGGGGGTCAGGGCAGCCCCAGCATTTT
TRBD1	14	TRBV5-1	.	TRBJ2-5	CASSLVQGAQTQYF	TGCGCCAGCAGCTTGGTCCAGGGGGCGCAGACCCAGTACTTC
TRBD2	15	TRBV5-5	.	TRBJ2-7	CASSPRGAGGYEQYF	TGTGCCAGCAGCCCCCGCGGGGCGGGAGGCTACGAGCAGTACTTC
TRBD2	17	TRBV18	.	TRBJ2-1	CASSPTSGGGSYNEQFF	TGTGCCAGCTCACCGACTAGCGGCGGAGGGTCCTACAATGAGCAGTTCTTC
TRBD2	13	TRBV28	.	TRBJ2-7	CASNASGGDEQYF	TGTGCCAGCAACGCCTCGGGGGGGGACGAGCAGTACTTC
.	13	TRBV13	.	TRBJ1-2	CASSHRTSHGYTF	TGTGCCAGCAGCCACCGGACATCCCATGGCTACACCTTC
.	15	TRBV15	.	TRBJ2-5	CATSRGSVGGETQYF	TGTGCCACCAGCAGAGGATCGGTTGGCGGAGAGACCCAGTACTTC
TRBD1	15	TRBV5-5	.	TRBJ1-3	CASSSWDSSGNTIYF	TGTGCCAGCAGTTCCTGGGACAGCTCTGGAAACACCATATATTTT
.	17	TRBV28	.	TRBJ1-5	CASSIPGGTGLGQPQHF	TGTGCCAGCAGTATCCCTGGGGGGACGGGTCTAGGGCAGCCCCAGCATTTT
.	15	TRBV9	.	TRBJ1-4	CASSVRGSRAEKLFF	TGTGCCAGCAGCGTAAGGGGGAGTAGGGCTGAAAAACTGTTTTTT
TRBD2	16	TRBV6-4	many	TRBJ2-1	CASSDSTSGGVDEQFF	TGTGCCAGCAGTGACTCGACTAGCGGAGGGGTGGATGAGCAGTTCTTC
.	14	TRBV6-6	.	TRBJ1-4	CASSYGDYGEKLFF	TGTGCCAGCAGTTACGGGGACTACGGTGAAAAACTGTTTTTT
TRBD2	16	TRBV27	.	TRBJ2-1	CASSLVGLANYNEQFF	TGTGCCAGCAGTTTAGTAGGACTAGCGAACTACAATGAGCAGTTCTTC
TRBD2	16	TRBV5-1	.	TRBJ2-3	CASSFTGTRSTDTQYF	TGCGCCAGCAGCTTTACCGGGACTAGATCCACAGATACGCAGTATTTT
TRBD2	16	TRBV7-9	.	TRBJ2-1	CASSSRTSGRSNEQFF	TGTGCCAGCAGCTCGCGGACTAGCGGGAGGAGTAATGAGCAGTTCTTC
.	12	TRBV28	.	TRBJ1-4	CASSGGQEKLFF	TGTGCCAGCAGCGGGGGGCAAGAAAAACTGTTTTTT
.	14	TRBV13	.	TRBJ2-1	CASSLGLANNEQFF	TGTGCCAGCAGCTTAGGTCTAGCGAACAATGAGCAGTTCTTC